This TCR beta chain was recorded in a study of T cells in Graves' hyperthyroidism and ophthalmopathy. Study results and caveats: Most thyroid clonotypes expanded above 0.001 were also detected in blood. The authors' 13 V-J model separated ophthalmopathy from stable hyperthyroidism.

RNA transcripts served as the template for amplifying TCR beta CDR3 regions. Researchers ran a first-round RT-PCR on the TCR CDR3 using the HTBI primer set. TCRdb passed the multiplex PCR reads through MiXCR, listing each CDR3 protein once. The sample lists approximately 740,000 distinct CDR3 sequences, around 13% occurring once. CDR3 length equals 12 residues. CDR1 LGHDT and CDR2 YNNKEL come from the germline V gene (reference sequence). Exclusion of a patient resulted from uncontrolled infection, other autoimmune disease, pregnancy or lactation. With regard to this clonotype: What it recognizes is unknown. The germline gene is not matched at one end of the junction; a read error may be the cause.

Sequencing was done on a sample of blood. The clonotype originates from a young woman with Graves' hyperthyroidism. The chain joins TRBV3-1 to TRBJ2-7; TRBD1 matches 7 bases. The CDR3 DNA is TGTGTCAGCAGCCAAACAGGGGAGGAGCAGTACTTC. Its translation is CVSSQTGEEQYF.